The rows below give T cell receptor beta chains drawn from one sample of a study of vaccination effects on CD4 cells after COVID-19. These TCRs' antigens remain unknown. Assay: immunoSEQ multiplex PCR; the TCRdb copy retains only in-frame clones and omits some. The sample records 45,000 to 60,000 clones, about three quarters being singletons. The sample consisted of CD4+ T cells from PBMCs cultured without peptide, taken before COVID-19 vaccination. The receptor source for this set is a human donor who had a prior SARS-CoV-2 infection. Each CDR3 is given with its conserved first and last residue. Fields, in order: V gene, D gene, J gene, clone size, CDR3 protein, CDR3 DNA. D genes are given only for firm matches. The size field is filled for only some rows; it gives once, few, many or a size class.

TRBV20-1,NA,TRBJ2-1,NA,CSASAGLRTTSNNEQFF,TGCAGTGCTAGTGCTGGACTCAGAACAACTTCCAACAATGAGCAGTTCTTC
TRBV6-5,TRBD1,TRBJ2-3,NA,CASSYGRQGAADTQYF,TGTGCCAGCAGTTACGGAAGACAGGGGGCAGCAGATACGCAGTATTTT
TRBV7-3,NA,TRBJ2-7,NA,CASSLIRGDEQYF,TGTGCCAGCAGCTTAATCCGGGGCGACGAGCAGTACTTC
TRBV5-4,NA,TRBJ2-1,NA,CASSPAGTLGHNEQFF,TGTGCCAGCAGCCCGGCCGGGACTCTGGGACACAATGAGCAGTTCTTC
TRBV7-2,TRBD2,TRBJ2-3,NA,CASSLVRGSYTDTQYF,TGTGCCAGCAGCTTAGTGCGCGGGAGCTACACAGATACGCAGTATTTT
TRBV5-4,NA,TRBJ2-3,NA,CASSLFSYADTQYF,TGTGCCAGCAGCTTGTTTAGTTATGCAGATACGCAGTATTTT
TRBV4-1,TRBD1,TRBJ1-2,few,CASSIRDRGDYGYTF,TGCGCCAGCAGCATCCGGGACAGGGGCGACTATGGCTACACCTTC
TRBV30,NA,TRBJ2-3,NA,CAWKGLAFANTQYF,TGTGCCTGGAAAGGGCTAGCTTTCGCGAATACGCAGTATTTT
TRBV9,NA,TRBJ2-1,NA,CASSVRGSEGEKQFF,TGTGCCAGCAGCGTGAGAGGGTCCGAGGGGGAGAAGCAGTTCTTC
TRBV5-4,NA,TRBJ1-2,NA,CASSLERNYGYTF,TGTGCCAGCAGCTTGGAGAGAAACTATGGCTACACCTTC
TRBV13,NA,TRBJ2-2,once,CASSLDPPNTGELFF,TGTGCCAGCAGCTTAGATCCCCCGAACACCGGGGAGCTGTTTTTT
TRBV5-1,NA,TRBJ2-2,NA,CASSFGGGTGELFF,TGCGCCAGCAGCTTTGGGGGTGGAACCGGGGAGCTGTTTTTT
TRBV7-3,NA,TRBJ2-1,NA,CASNPDGGSYNEQFF,TGTGCCAGCAACCCCGATGGGGGCTCCTACAATGAGCAGTTCTTC